A selection of T cell receptor beta chains follows, all from one sample in a study of blood T cell repertoires in COVID-19. Only in-frame clones appear in the TCRdb table, and some are missing; sequencing was by immunoSEQ multiplex PCR. This sample has approximately 180,000 clones, with roughly 87% found just once. Sequencing was performed on PBMCs or T cells enriched from blood (not recorded which). These receptors all come from a woman aged 40 to 50 with acute COVID-19. Both conserved end residues are part of each CDR3. D genes are given only for firm matches.

J: TRBJ2-5; D: .; V: TRBV29-1; CDR3: CSVSPQRGAQETQYF; DNA: TGCAGCGTTTCCCCCCAGCGTGGGGCTCAAGAGACCCAGTACTTC
J: TRBJ2-5; D: TRBD2; V: TRBV5-1; CDR3: CASSSGLANQETQYF; DNA: TGCGCCAGCAGTTCGGGACTAGCAAACCAAGAGACCCAGTACTTC
J: TRBJ2-3; D: TRBD2; V: TRBV4-3; CDR3: CASSQDLASGLSTDTQYF; DNA: TGCGCCAGCAGCCAAGATCTGGCTAGCGGGCTTAGCACAGATACGCAGTATTTT
J: TRBJ2-3; D: TRBD1; V: TRBV5-1; CDR3: CASSSGQGLSTDTQYF; DNA: TGCGCCAGCAGCTCCGGACAGGGCTTAAGCACAGATACGCAGTATTTT
J: TRBJ2-5; D: TRBD2; V: TRBV6-2/TRBV6-3; CDR3: CASSWTGTRGETQYF; DNA: TGTGCCAGCAGTTGGACCGGGACTAGGGGAGAGACCCAGTACTTC
J: TRBJ1-2; D: .; V: TRBV18; CDR3: CASSNAQGNYGYTF; DNA: TGTGCCAGCTCAAATGCACAGGGAAACTATGGCTACACCTTC
J: TRBJ1-1; D: TRBD1; V: TRBV3-1/TRBV3-2; CDR3: CASSQEWGTGSLIGTEAFF; DNA: TGTGCCAGCAGCCAAGAATGGGGGACAGGGAGTTTGATTGGCACTGAAGCTTTCTTT
J: TRBJ2-3; D: .; V: TRBV5-6; CDR3: CASSLVAAASTDTQYF; DNA: TGTGCCAGCAGCTTGGTGGCGGCAGCTAGCACAGATACGCAGTATTTT
J: TRBJ1-4; D: TRBD1; V: TRBV28; CDR3: CASRGTATNEKLFF; DNA: TGTGCCAGCAGGGGGACAGCAACTAATGAAAAACTGTTTTTT
J: TRBJ1-1; D: TRBD1; V: TRBV5-1; CDR3: CASSWKTGETEAFF; DNA: TGCGCCAGCAGCTGGAAGACAGGGGAGACTGAAGCTTTCTTT
J: TRBJ1-1; D: .; V: TRBV5-1; CDR3: CASSSTGYNTEAFF; DNA: TGCGCCAGCAGCTCCACAGGGTACAACACTGAAGCTTTCTTT
J: TRBJ1-5; D: .; V: TRBV28; CDR3: CASTAKGRVQFSNQPQHF; DNA: TGTGCCAGCACCGCGAAGGGGAGGGTTCAATTTAGCAATCAGCCCCAGCATTTT
J: TRBJ2-3; D: TRBD2; V: TRBV5-8; CDR3: CASSKAGKGTDTQYF; DNA: TGTGCCAGCAGTAAAGCGGGGAAGGGCACAGATACGCAGTATTTT
J: TRBJ2-7; D: TRBD1; V: TRBV7-2; CDR3: CASSFTGGYEQYF; DNA: TGTGCCAGCAGCTTTACAGGGGGCTACGAGCAGTACTTC
J: TRBJ1-5; D: TRBD1; V: TRBV10-2; CDR3: CASSDGTGPYSNQPQHF; DNA: TGCGCCAGCAGTGATGGGACAGGGCCCTATAGCAATCAGCCCCAGCATTTT
J: TRBJ2-3; D: TRBD2; V: TRBV18; CDR3: CASSPQLAGATTDTQYF; DNA: TGTGCCAGCTCACCACAGTTAGCGGGGGCAACCACAGATACGCAGTATTTT
J: TRBJ1-2; D: .; V: TRBV6-2/TRBV6-3; CDR3: CASSDGGQGSNLYGYTF; DNA: TGTGCCAGCAGTGATGGGGGCCAGGGGTCCAACCTCTATGGCTACACCTTC
J: TRBJ1-1; D: TRBD1; V: TRBV5-8; CDR3: CASSFMVSGTGRNTEAFF; DNA: TGTGCCAGCAGCTTTATGGTATCCGGGACAGGGAGAAACACTGAAGCTTTCTTT
J: TRBJ2-1; D: .; V: TRBV9; CDR3: CASSAREYYNEQFF; DNA: TGTGCCAGCAGCGCCAGGGAATACTACAATGAGCAGTTCTTC